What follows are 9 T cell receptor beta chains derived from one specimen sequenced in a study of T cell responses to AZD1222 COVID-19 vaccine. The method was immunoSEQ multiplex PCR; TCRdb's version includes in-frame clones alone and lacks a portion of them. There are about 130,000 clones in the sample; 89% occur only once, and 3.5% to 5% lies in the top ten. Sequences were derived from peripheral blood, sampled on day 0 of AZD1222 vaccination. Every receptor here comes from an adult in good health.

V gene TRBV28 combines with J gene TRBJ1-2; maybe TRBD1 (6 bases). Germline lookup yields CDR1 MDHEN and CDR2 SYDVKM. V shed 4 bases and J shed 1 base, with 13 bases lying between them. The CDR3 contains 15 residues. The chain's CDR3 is CASSSGQSYNYGYTF. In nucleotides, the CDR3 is TGTGCCAGCAGTTCCGGACAGAGCTATAACTATGGCTACACCTTC.

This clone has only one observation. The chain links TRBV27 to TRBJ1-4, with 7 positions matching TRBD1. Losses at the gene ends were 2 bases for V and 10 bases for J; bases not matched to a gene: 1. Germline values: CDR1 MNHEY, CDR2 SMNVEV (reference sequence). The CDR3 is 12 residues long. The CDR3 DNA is TGTGCCAGCAGTTTAGCAGGGGGAAAACTGTTTTTT. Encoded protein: CASSLAGGKLFF. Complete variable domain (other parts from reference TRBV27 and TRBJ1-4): EAQVTQNPRYLITVTGKKLTVTCSQNMNHEYMSWYRQDPGLGLRQIYYSMNVEVTDKGDVPEGYKVSRKEKRNFPLILESPSPNQTSLYFCASSLAGGKLFFGSGTQLSVL.

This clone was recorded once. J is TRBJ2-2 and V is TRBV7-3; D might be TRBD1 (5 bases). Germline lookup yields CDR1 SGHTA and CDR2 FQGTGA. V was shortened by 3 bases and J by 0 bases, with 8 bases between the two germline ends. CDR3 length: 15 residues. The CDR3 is CASSFGHANTGELFF. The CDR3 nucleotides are TGTGCCAGCAGCTTTGGACATGCGAACACCGGGGAGCTGTTTTTT.

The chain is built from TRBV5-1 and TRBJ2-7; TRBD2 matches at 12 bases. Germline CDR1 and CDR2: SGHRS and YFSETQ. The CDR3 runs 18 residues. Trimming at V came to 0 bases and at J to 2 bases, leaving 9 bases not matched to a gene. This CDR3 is CASSLAPSGGASAYEQYF. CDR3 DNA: TGCGCCAGCAGCTTGGCGCCTAGCGGGGGGGCCTCAGCCTACGAGCAGTACTTC. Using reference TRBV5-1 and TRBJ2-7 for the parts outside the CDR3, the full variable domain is KAGVTQTPRYLIKTRGQQVTLSCSPISGHRSVSWYQQTPGQGLQFLFEYFSETQRNKGNFPGRFSGRQFSNSRSEMNVSTLELGDSALYLCASSLAPSGGASAYEQYFGPGTRLTVT.

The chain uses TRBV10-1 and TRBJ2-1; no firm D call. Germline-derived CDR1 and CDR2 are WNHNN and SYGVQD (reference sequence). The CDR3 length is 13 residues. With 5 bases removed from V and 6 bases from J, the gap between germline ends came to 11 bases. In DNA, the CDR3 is TGCGCCAGCAGTCAGGTTTCGTTCAATGAGCAGTTCTTC. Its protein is CASSQVSFNEQFF.

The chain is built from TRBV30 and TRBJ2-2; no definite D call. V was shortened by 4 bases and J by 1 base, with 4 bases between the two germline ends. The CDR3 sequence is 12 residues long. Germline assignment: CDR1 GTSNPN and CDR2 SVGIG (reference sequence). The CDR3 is CAWNKNTGELFF. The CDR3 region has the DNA TGTGCCTGGAACAAGAACACCGGGGAGCTGTTTTTT.

DNA of the CDR3: TGTGCCAGTTCGGACAGGGGTTACAATGAGCAGTTCTTC. Translating it yields CASSDRGYNEQFF. This chain uses TRBV19 with TRBJ2-1, with TRBD1 identical over 9 bases. CDR3 length equals 13 residues. Looked up from germline, CDR1 is LNHDA and CDR2 is SQIVND (reference sequence). The junction had 3 bases not matched to a gene; V was cut back by 8 bases and J by 4 bases.

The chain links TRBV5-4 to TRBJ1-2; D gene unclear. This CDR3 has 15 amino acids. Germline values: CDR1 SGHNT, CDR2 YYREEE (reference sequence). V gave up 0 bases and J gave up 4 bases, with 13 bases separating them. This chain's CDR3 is CASSLDPSTGYGYTF. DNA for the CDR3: TGTGCCAGCAGCTTGGACCCCTCTACGGGCTATGGCTACACCTTC.

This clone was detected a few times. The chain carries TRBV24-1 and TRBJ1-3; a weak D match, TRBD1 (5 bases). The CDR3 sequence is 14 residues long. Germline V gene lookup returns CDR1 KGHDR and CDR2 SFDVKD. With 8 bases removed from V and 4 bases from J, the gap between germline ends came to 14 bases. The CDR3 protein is CATTPGGSGNTIYF. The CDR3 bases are TGTGCCACCACCCCTGGGGGGTCGGGAAACACCATATATTTT.